These T cell receptor beta chains were read from a single sample in a study of blood T cells in healthy people across ages. From the 5' RACE reads, TCRdb called clonotypes with MiXCR, one entry per CDR3 protein. This table has hundreds of thousands of distinct CDR3 sequences, 40% to 65% appearing once. The sequenced sample consisted of blood. The receptor set was obtained from a woman of 80 years or more in good health. Each CDR3 is given with its conserved first and last residue.

cdr3_length: 16; v_call: TRBV29-1; cdr3_aa: CSVKGISGRAIDEQFF
cdr3_length: 14; v_call: TRBV11-2; cdr3_aa: CASSLARINYGYTF
cdr3_length: 14; v_call: TRBV7-2; cdr3_aa: CASSPYTGNEKLFF
cdr3_length: 14; v_call: TRBV7-9; cdr3_aa: CASSPQGPPTEAFF
cdr3_length: 16; v_call: TRBV20-1; cdr3_aa: CSAREGAARQQETQYF
cdr3_length: 15; v_call: TRBV10-3; cdr3_aa: CAISESTGLAEKLFF
cdr3_length: 11; v_call: TRBV20-1; cdr3_aa: CKGGQEEKLFF
cdr3_length: 15; v_call: TRBV12-3/TRBV12-4; cdr3_aa: CASNRQGVGVNEQYF
cdr3_length: 14; v_call: TRBV20-1; cdr3_aa: CSARDYRSYNEQYF
cdr3_length: 13; v_call: TRBV5-1; cdr3_aa: CTSSLMGGNEQFF
cdr3_length: 14; v_call: TRBV5-1; cdr3_aa: CASSSGQGPGEQFF
cdr3_length: 16; v_call: TRBV5-1; cdr3_aa: CASSLESGRTTGTQYF
cdr3_length: 15; v_call: TRBV25-1; cdr3_aa: CTSSGQVPGANVLTF
cdr3_length: 15; v_call: TRBV25-1; cdr3_aa: CASSETATSNRTQYF
cdr3_length: 11; v_call: TRBV7-2; cdr3_aa: CASSFMDEQFF
cdr3_length: 13; v_call: TRBV29-1; cdr3_aa: CSGTGGGNTEAFF
cdr3_length: 15; v_call: TRBV20-1; cdr3_aa: CSASPAGGSNYGYTF
cdr3_length: 14; v_call: TRBV30; cdr3_aa: CAWMGQGLNYGYTF
cdr3_length: 15; v_call: TRBV12-3/TRBV12-4; cdr3_aa: CASSPYREPNTEAFF
cdr3_length: 13; v_call: TRBV10-3; cdr3_aa: CAISESAGLGYTF
cdr3_length: 18; v_call: TRBV14; cdr3_aa: CASSQDVRGGSAKNIQYF
cdr3_length: 13; v_call: TRBV3-1; cdr3_aa: CASSQGGIYGYTF
cdr3_length: 14; v_call: TRBV24-1; cdr3_aa: CATSDWVNTDTQYF
cdr3_length: 13; v_call: TRBV6-6; cdr3_aa: CASSYNGGYEQYF